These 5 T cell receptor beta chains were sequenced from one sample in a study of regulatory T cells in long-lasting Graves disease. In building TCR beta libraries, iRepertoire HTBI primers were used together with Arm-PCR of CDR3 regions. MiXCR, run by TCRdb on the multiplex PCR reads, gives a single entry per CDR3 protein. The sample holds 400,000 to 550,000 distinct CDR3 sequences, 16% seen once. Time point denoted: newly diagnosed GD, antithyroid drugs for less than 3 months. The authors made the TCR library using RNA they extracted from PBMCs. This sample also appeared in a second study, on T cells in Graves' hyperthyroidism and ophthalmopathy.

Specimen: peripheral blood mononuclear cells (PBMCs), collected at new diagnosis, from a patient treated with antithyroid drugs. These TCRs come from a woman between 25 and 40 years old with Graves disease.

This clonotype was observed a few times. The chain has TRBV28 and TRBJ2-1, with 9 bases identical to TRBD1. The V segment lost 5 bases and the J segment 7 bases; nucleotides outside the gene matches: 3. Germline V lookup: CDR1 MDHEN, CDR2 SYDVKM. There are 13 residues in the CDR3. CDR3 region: CASSRTGVNEQFF. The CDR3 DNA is TGTGCCAGCAGTAGGACAGGGGTTAATGAGCAGTTCTTC.

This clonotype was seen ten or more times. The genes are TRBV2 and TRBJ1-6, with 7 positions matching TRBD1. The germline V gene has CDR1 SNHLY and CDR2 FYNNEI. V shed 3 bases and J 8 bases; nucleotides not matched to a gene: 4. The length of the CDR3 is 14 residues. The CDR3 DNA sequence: TGTGCCAGCAGTGATTGGCAGGGGGATTCACCCCTCCACTTT. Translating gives CASSDWQGDSPLHF.

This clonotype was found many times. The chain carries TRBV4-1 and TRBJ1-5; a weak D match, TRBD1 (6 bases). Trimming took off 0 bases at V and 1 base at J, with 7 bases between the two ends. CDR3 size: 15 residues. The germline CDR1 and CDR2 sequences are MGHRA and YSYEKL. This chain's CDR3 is CASSQEDRSNQPQHF. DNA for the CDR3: TGCGCCAGCAGCCAAGAGGACAGAAGCAATCAGCCCCAGCATTTT.

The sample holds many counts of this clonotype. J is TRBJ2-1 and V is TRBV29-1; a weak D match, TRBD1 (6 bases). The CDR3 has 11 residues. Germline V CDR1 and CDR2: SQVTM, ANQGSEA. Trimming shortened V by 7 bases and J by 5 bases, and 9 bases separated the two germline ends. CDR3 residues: CSGGRDNEQFF. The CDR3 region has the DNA TGCAGCGGGGGGCGGGACAATGAGCAGTTCTTC.

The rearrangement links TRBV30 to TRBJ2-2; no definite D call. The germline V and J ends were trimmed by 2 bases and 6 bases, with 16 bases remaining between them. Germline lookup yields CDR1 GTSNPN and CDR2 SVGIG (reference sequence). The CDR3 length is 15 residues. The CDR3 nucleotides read TGTGCCTGGAGTAGACCGAACAGTGTCCCCGGGGAGCTGTTTTTT. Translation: CAWSRPNSVPGELFF.